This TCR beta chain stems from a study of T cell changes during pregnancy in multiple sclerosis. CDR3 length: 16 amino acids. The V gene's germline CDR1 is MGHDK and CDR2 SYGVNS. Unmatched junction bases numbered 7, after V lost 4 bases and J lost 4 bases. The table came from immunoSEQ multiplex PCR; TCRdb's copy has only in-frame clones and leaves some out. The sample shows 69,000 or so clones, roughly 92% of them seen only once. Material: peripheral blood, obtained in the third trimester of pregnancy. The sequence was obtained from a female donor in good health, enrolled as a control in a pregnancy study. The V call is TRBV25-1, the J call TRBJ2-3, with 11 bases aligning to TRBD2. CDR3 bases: TGTGCCAGCAGTGGTCAACCGGGACTAGCGGCAGATACGCAGTATTTT. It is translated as CASSGQPGLAADTQYF.